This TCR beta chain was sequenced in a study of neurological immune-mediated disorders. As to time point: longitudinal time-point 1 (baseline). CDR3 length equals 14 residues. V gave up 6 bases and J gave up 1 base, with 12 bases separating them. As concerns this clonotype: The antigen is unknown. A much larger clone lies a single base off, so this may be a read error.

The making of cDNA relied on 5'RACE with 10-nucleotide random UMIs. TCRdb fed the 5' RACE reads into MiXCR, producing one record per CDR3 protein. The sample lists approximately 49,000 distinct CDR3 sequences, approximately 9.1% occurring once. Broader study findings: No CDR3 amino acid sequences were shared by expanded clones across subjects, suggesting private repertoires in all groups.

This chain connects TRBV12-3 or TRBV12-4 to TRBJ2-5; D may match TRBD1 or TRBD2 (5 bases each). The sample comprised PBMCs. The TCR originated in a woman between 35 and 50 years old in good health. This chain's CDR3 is CASSPVGVQETQYF. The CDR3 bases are TGTGCCAGCAGCCCGGTGGGGGTCCAAGAGACCCAGTACTTC.